This T cell receptor (beta chain) originates from a study of shared clonotypes between healthy human individuals. This clone was recorded only once. The antigen is unknown. Study-wide findings and caveats: Blood was the only sampled material, and tissue repertoires likely differ.

A deep-level run was used for the assay. In replicate PCRs of sorted subsets, about 200 ng DNA, about 30,000 T cell genomes, was used. Repertoires were generated with immunoSEQ multiplex PCR, while TCRdb's copy carries only in-frame clones and drops some. The sample contains 950,000 to 1,200,000 clones, approximately 75% of which appear only once. Germline V gene lookup returns CDR1 ENHRY and CDR2 SYGVKD. This CDR3 has 12 amino acids. V was clipped by 6 bases and J by 7 bases, with 12 bases between them. The clonotype originates from a man in his late teens or twenties in good health. Some clones in this sample may be carry-over from other donors' samples. Sample: memory CD4+ T cells from PBMCs. Regarding subset: CD45RA-negative fraction. This chain joins TRBV10-3 and TRBJ1-2; D is unresolved. CDR3 bases: TGTGCCATCAGCGCATCAGGTGGTGGCTACACCTTC. Its translation: CAISASGGGYTF.